This TCR beta chain was found in a study of cytomegalovirus exposure and HLA in healthy donors. Study-wide points: Later, an analysis found that TCR clusters from the first cohort tended to co-occur in the roughly 120 validation repertoires. Researchers catalogued approximately 170 TCR beta chains as cytomegalovirus-associated. Most TCR sequences were uncommon, yet certain public TCRs appeared in many donors.

The donors were members of the validation cohort, which comprised 90 to 150 subjects and was separate from the first cohort of 730 or so subjects. Remarks on this clone: Antigen: not known.

This table comes from immunoSEQ multiplex PCR, and its TCRdb copy is limited to in-frame clones, with some not included. The sample holds approximately 140,000 clones, about 90% seen once. Germline V gene data show CDR1 as WSHSY and CDR2 as SAAADI. V was cut by 10 bases and J by 3 bases, with 13 bases left in between. The CDR3 totals 12 residues. The sequencing sample was made of PBMCs. The TCR comes from a woman aged 18 to 35 in good health and CMV-seropositive. The V and J genes are TRBV10-2 and TRBJ2-7; D may be TRBD2 (5 bases). The CDR3 loop is CATTGLNYEQYF. CDR3 bases: TGCGCCACCACCGGACTCAACTACGAGCAGTACTTC.